This is a list of T cell receptor beta chains from one sample in a study of tumor and adjacent non-tumor tissue in lung cancer. MiXCR, applied by TCRdb to the multiplex PCR reads, yields one record per CDR3 protein. Here the sample spans some 68,000 distinct CDR3 sequences, 65% to 80% being singletons. The sample comprised distant non-tumor lung tissue. The origin of the receptors is a man between 60 and 75 years old with non-small cell lung cancer. Both conserved end residues are part of each CDR3. The D gene is left open where the match is weak. The listing skips clone size in some rows; elsewhere it reads once, few, many or a size class.

d_gene	v_gene	j_gene	abundance	CDR3aa	CDR3nt
TRBD1	TRBV4-1	TRBJ2-7	-	CASSRKPIFNRGWQYEQYF	TGCGCCAGCAGCCGCAAACCCATATTCAACAGGGGTTGGCAGTACGAGCAGTACTTC
-	TRBV20-1	TRBJ2-3	-	CTATGLDTDTQYF	TGCACTGCTACAGGGTTGGACACAGATACACAGTATTTT
TRBD1	TRBV5-5	TRBJ1-4	-	CASSLQGQTEKLYF	TGTGCCAGCAGCTTACAGGGGCAGACTGAAAAATTGTATTTT
-	TRBV4-1	TRBJ1-5	-	CASSPEGGKGQPQHF	TGCGCCAGCAGCCCAGAGGGAGGGAAGGGTCAGCCCCAGCATTTT
-	TRBV14	TRBJ2-7	-	CVSSQSPGGEQYF	TGTGTCAGCAGCCAAAGTCCCGGGGGTGAGCAGTATTTC
-	TRBV15	TRBJ2-1	-	CTTSRVGGADNEQFF	TGTACCACCAGCAGAGTAGGGGGGGCTGATAATGAGCAGTTCTTC
-	TRBV5-4	TRBJ2-1	few	CAGSSPGTPTSNEQFF	TGTGCCGGCAGCTCCCCCGGGACTCCTACCTCGAATGAGCAGTTCTTC
-	TRBV11-2	TRBJ2-2	many	CASSFNAGGELFF	TGTGCCAGCAGCTTTAACGCGGGCGGGGAGCTGTTTTTT
TRBD1	TRBV4-2	TRBJ2-1	once	CTSSQGTGRYEQFF	TGTACCAGCAGCCAAGGGACAGGGAGGTACGAGCAGTTCTTC
-	TRBV11-3	TRBJ2-1	-	CASSPWGTETLANEQFF	TGTGCAAGCAGCCCTTGGGGTACGGAGACCCTAGCAAATGAGCAGTTCTTC
-	TRBV6-5	TRBJ2-4	-	CASGYFPKGRSKNIQYF	TGTGCCAGCGGCTACTTCCCAAAGGGGCGCAGCAAAAACATTCAGTACTTC
-	TRBV20-1	TRBJ2-1	-	CHAMGPNNEQFF	TGCCATGCTATGGGACCGAACAATGAGCAGTTCTTC
TRBD1	TRBV5-1	TRBJ2-1	many	CASSAGGPSYNEQFF	TGCGCCAGCAGCGCAGGGGGACCCTCCTACAATGAGCAGTTCTTC
TRBD1	TRBV5-1	TRBJ1-1	-	CASSLGQGDPNTEAFF	TGCGCCAGCAGCCTAGGACAGGGGGACCCGAACACTGAAGCTTTCTTT
-	TRBV11-3	TRBJ2-1	-	CASSFNQDTNYNEQFF	TGTGCCAGTAGTTTTAACCAGGACACCAACTACAATGAGCAGTTCTTC
TRBD2	TRBV4-1	TRBJ2-5	-	CASSPQRGGKETHYF	TGCGCCAGCAGCCCCCAGCGGGGGGGGAAAGAGACCCATTACTTC
-	TRBV7-9	TRBJ2-7	many	CASSHQSYEQYF	TGTGCCAGCAGCCATCAAAGCTACGAGCAGTACTTC
-	TRBV6-5	TRBJ2-7	-	CASSYYGGPHEQYF	TGTGCCAGCAGTTATTATGGCGGACCCCACGAGCAGTATTTC
TRBD1	TRBV30	TRBJ2-2	few	CAWPRGTGVTGELFF	TGTGCCTGGCCGAGGGGGACAGGGGTCACCGGGGAGCTGTTTTTT
TRBD2	TRBV6-2/TRBV6-3	TRBJ2-7	many	CASRPWGESREAPLEQYF	TGTGCCAGCAGACCATGGGGGGAAAGCCGGGAGGCCCCCCTCGAGCAGTACTTC
-	TRBV27	TRBJ1-1	-	CASGFFQSTEAFF	TGTGCCAGCGGTTTTTTCCAGAGCACTGAAGCTTTCTTT
-	TRBV6-5	TRBJ2-7	many	CASSYGGNHEQYF	TGTGCCAGCAGTTACGGGGGAAACCACGAGCAGTACTTC
-	TRBV5-4	TRBJ1-1	many	CASSLDLGSNTEAFF	TGTGCCAGCAGCTTGGATTTGGGTTCGAACACTGAAGCTTTCTTT
-	TRBV5-6	TRBJ2-5	many	CASSSHYPRETQYF	TGTGCCAGCAGCTCACACTACCCCAGAGAGACCCAGTACTTC
-	TRBV6-1	TRBJ2-2	-	CASSEGLDAWELFF	TGTGCCAGCAGTGAAGGACTAGACGCCTGGGAGCTGTTTTTT
-	TRBV28	TRBJ2-2	-	CANSSNEVGELFF	TGTGCCAACAGTTCGAATGAGGTCGGGGAGCTGTTTTTT
-	TRBV7-9	TRBJ2-7	-	CASSSGQTVSYEQYF	TGTGCCAGCAGCTCAGGACAGACGGTCTCCTACGAGCAGTACTTC
-	TRBV29-1	TRBJ1-1	-	CSALRQINTEAFF	TGCAGTGCCCTCAGACAGATCAACACTGAAGCTTTCTTT
-	TRBV5-6	TRBJ1-1	-	CASSLVRYRDPLRIF	TGTGCCAGCAGCTTGGTGCGATACAGGGACCCCCTCCGAATCTTT
-	TRBV11-3	TRBJ2-3	-	CASSSGLADSIDTRHF	TGTGCCAGCAGCTCCGGGCTAGCAGATAGCATAGATACGCGACATTTT
TRBD2	TRBV10-3	TRBJ2-6	-	CAIREHGTSGRDSGANVLTF	TGTGCAATCAGAGAACATGGGACTAGCGGAAGGGACTCTGGGGCCAACGTCCTGACTTTC
-	TRBV7-6	TRBJ2-7	-	CAISTEDNYEQCF	TGTGCCATCAGCACAGAGGACAACTACGAGCAGTGCTTC
TRBD1	TRBV5-1	TRBJ1-1	-	CTSSYRGDTEAFF	TGCACCAGCAGCTACAGGGGGGACACTGAAGCCTTCTTT
-	TRBV13	TRBJ1-1	-	CASSLEGEGAEAFF	TGTGCCAGCAGCTTAGAGGGGGAAGGGGCTGAAGCTTTCTTT
-	TRBV12-3/TRBV12-4	TRBJ2-5	-	CVSSLSPHETQSF	TGTGTCAGCAGTTTATCCCCCCATGAGACACAGTCCTTC
-	TRBV4-1	TRBJ2-7	medium-sized	CASSYLTGTSYEQYF	TGCGCCAGCAGCTACCTGACAGGAACCTCCTACGAGCAGTACTTC
TRBD1	TRBV11-2	TRBJ2-7	many	CASRYTGTVYEQYF	TGTGCCAGCAGATATACCGGGACAGTTTACGAGCAGTACTTC
TRBD2	TRBV7-8	TRBJ2-1	-	CASSLGGSSYNELFF	TGTGCCAGCAGCTTAGGCGGGAGCTCCTACAATGAGCTATTCTTC
-	TRBV4-1	TRBJ2-7	few	CASSQGQSSYEQYF	TGCGCCAGCAGTCAAGGACAGAGTAGCTACGAGCAGTACTTC
-	TRBV5-4	TRBJ2-1	-	CASRRAGSYIEQFF	TGTGCCAGCAGGAGGGCTGGGTCCTACATTGAGCAGTTCTTT
-	TRBV6-6	TRBJ1-2	few	CASSLHDSYGYTF	TGTGCCAGCAGTTTACATGATAGCTATGGTTACACCTTC
TRBD1	TRBV6-6	TRBJ2-7	-	CASVGTGGYEQYF	TGTGCCAGCGTGGGGACAGGGGGATACGAGCAATACTTC
-	TRBV5-4	TRBJ2-7	-	CVSSWQGRGDSYEQYF	TGTGTCAGCAGCTGGCAGGGACGAGGGGACTCCTACGAGCAGTACTTC
-	TRBV11-3	TRBJ2-3	-	CASSSGFADSTDMKYF	TGTGCCAGCAGCTCCGGGTTTGCAGATAGCACAGATATGAAGTATTTT
TRBD1	TRBV6-5	TRBJ2-7	-	CASIYGQGCAYEQYF	TGTGCCAGCATTTACGGACAGGGGTGCGCCTACGAGCAGTACTTC
TRBD2	TRBV24-1	TRBJ2-3	few	CATSDFEAGGSTDTQYF	TGTGCCACCAGTGATTTTGAAGCGGGGGGGAGCACAGATACGCAGTATTTT
TRBD2	TRBV6-5	TRBJ2-1	-	CISSYSPPAGVYNEQFF	TGTATCAGCAGTTACTCGCCCCCCGCGGGAGTCTACAATGAGCAGTTTTTC
-	TRBV29-1	TRBJ2-3	-	CSAHHPTGTNTDAQYF	TGCAGCGCTCACCATCCGACAGGGACTAACACAGATGCTCAGTATTTT
-	TRBV5-1	TRBJ2-2	-	CASSLRRNSGELFF	TGCGCTAGCAGCTTACGTCGGAACAGCGGGGAGCTGTTTTTT
-	TRBV6-5	TRBJ2-7	once	CASTYERNSYEQYF	TGTGCCAGCACTTACGAACGGAACTCCTATGAGCAGTATTTC
-	TRBV29-1	TRBJ2-3	-	CSVVITDYTSTDMQYF	TGCAGCGTTGTTATAACCGACTACACTAGCACAGATATGCAGTATTTT